Below, 16 T cell receptor beta chains from the same sample are listed, as sequenced in a study of identical twins. A single record per CDR3 protein comes from TCRdb applying MiXCR to the 5' RACE reads. The repertoire includes approximately 250,000 distinct CDR3 sequences, 5% to 7% of them detected once, and approximately 15% sits in the top ten. The same data also contributed to another study, on T cells expressing NK-cell markers.

Sample: CD8+ T cells sorted from blood. The receptors were sampled from a woman in her late teens or twenties in good health.

This clonotype was observed many times. This chain joins TRBV4-3 and TRBJ2-3; D is unclear. The CDR3 has 15 amino acids. Trimming cost V 1 base and J 2 bases, with 10 bases left between them. CDR1 and CDR2 from the germline V gene are LGHNA and YSLEER. The CDR3 nucleotides read TGCGCCAGCAGCCAAGGGGTTTCTTTCACAGATACGCAGTATTTT. It encodes CASSQGVSFTDTQYF.

The chain has TRBV5-6 and TRBJ2-1, with D possibly matching TRBD2 (6 bases). With 0 bases removed from V and 0 bases from J, the gap between germline ends came to 22 bases. The CDR3 has 20 amino acids. CDR1 and CDR2 from the germline V gene are SGHDT and YYEEEE. CDR3 protein: CASSLVRRGTSQGSYNEQFF. DNA of the CDR3: TGTGCCAGCAGCTTGGTAAGACGGGGGACTTCCCAAGGCTCCTACAATGAGCAGTTCTTC.

The rearrangement uses TRBV3-1 and TRBJ2-3; 8 nucleotides line up with TRBD2. With 3 bases clipped from V and 4 bases from J, the junction kept 12 bases outside the gene matches. Germline CDR1 is LGHDT and CDR2 is YNNKEL (reference sequence). The CDR3 extends over 17 amino acids. CDR3 region: CASSHRGGGSSADTQYF. The CDR3 region has the DNA TGTGCCAGCAGCCATCGGGGGGGAGGAAGTTCCGCAGATACGCAGTATTTT.

The table lists this clonotype with many counts. The chain links TRBV5-1 to TRBJ2-5, with TRBD1 matching 8 bases. Per the germline V gene, CDR1 is SGHRS and CDR2 is YFSETQ. V lost 2 bases and J lost 4; bases outside the gene matches: 7. The CDR3 is 15 residues long. CDR3 sequence: CASSFDWTGRETQYF. CDR3 nucleotide sequence: TGCGCCAGCAGCTTCGATTGGACAGGGAGAGAGACCCAGTACTTC. Variable domain in full (rest from reference TRBV5-1 and TRBJ2-5): KAGVTQTPRYLIKTRGQQVTLSCSPISGHRSVSWYQQTPGQGLQFLFEYFSETQRNKGNFPGRFSGRQFSNSRSEMNVSTLELGDSALYLCASSFDWTGRETQYFGPGTRLLVL.

This clonotype occurred many times. The chain couples TRBV25-1 to TRBJ2-7; D not certain. Germline V gene lookup returns CDR1 MGHDK and CDR2 SYGVNS. This CDR3 is built from 15 residues. Trimming left V 2 bases short and J 3 bases short, with 14 bases between. CDR3 nucleotide sequence: TGTGCCAGCAGTGAAAGTAGGACGGCGAGCTACGAGCAGTACTTC. Its translation is CASSESRTASYEQYF.

The chain couples TRBV27 to TRBJ2-3; no definite D call. The CDR3 covers 16 residues. Per germline, CDR1 MNHEY and CDR2 SMNVEV (reference sequence). V was clipped by 3 bases and J by 1 base, with 14 bases between them. CDR3 sequence (DNA): TGTGCCAGCAGTTTGGTCTCTCTCCTTGGCACAGATACGCAGTATTTT. Translating it yields CASSLVSLLGTDTQYF.

This clonotype has more than one count but fewer than ten. The V and J genes are TRBV20-1 and TRBJ1-4; D unclear. V lost 0 bases and J lost 0, with 14 bases in between. Germline assignment: CDR1 DFQATT and CDR2 SNEGSKA (reference sequence). The CDR3 covers 17 residues. The CDR3 loop is CSARDAGNSATNEKLFF. CDR3 DNA: TGCAGTGCTAGAGATGCCGGCAACTCTGCAACTAATGAAAAACTGTTTTTT.

This clonotype has a count of ten or more. The V gene is TRBV25-1, the J gene TRBJ1-5; D not certain. The CDR3 extends over 12 amino acids. The V gene's germline CDR1 is MGHDK and CDR2 SYGVNS. Trimming pared 1 base from V and 6 bases from J, leaving 4 bases between. The CDR3 reads CASSEWGQPQHF. The CDR3 nucleotides read TGTGCCAGCAGTGAATGGGGTCAGCCCCAGCATTTT.

The sample holds a few counts of this clonotype. The chain couples TRBV6-9 to TRBJ1-1; 7 positions match TRBD1. CDR3 length: 15 amino acids. Trimming took 6 bases from V and 3 from J; bases not matched to a gene: 10. Germline CDR1 and CDR2: MNHGY and SVAAGI. The CDR3 loop reads CASSGEGARHTEAFF. In nucleotides, the CDR3 is TGTGCCAGCAGCGGAGAGGGGGCACGACACACTGAAGCTTTCTTT.

At least ten counts were recorded for this clonotype. The CDR3 loop reads CASTAGTTEAFF. DNA for the CDR3: TGTGCCAGCACAGCAGGCACCACTGAAGCTTTCTTT. The rearrangement uses TRBV12-3 or TRBV12-4 and TRBJ1-1, with no clear D. Trimming cost V 7 bases and J 4 bases, with 10 bases left between them. The CDR3 extends over 12 amino acids.

This clonotype was detected ten times or more. J is TRBJ2-7 and V is TRBV5-5; 7 bases agree with TRBD1. The germline CDR1 and CDR2 sequences are SGHKS and YYEKEE (reference sequence). J lost 7 bases, V lost 2 bases, and 3 bases had no gene match. The CDR3 runs to 12 residues. DNA of the CDR3: TGTGCCAGCAGCTTTACAGGGGAGGAGCAGTACTTC. Amino acids: CASSFTGEEQYF.

The J gene is TRBJ1-5, the V gene TRBV4-3; D perhaps matches TRBD1 (5 bases). Germline loops: CDR1 LGHNA, CDR2 YSLEER. The germline V and J ends were trimmed by 8 bases and 4 bases, with 12 bases remaining between them. The CDR3 covers 13 residues. The CDR3 DNA follows: TGCGCCAGCGGGGACGGTGGGAATCAGCCCCAGCATTTT. It codes for CASGDGGNQPQHF.

This clonotype was picked up many times. V usage is TRBV2 and J usage is TRBJ1-1, with D unclear. Germline V gene lookup returns CDR1 SNHLY and CDR2 FYNNEI. Trimming pared 7 bases from V and 4 bases from J, leaving 25 bases between. There are 17 residues in the CDR3. Here the CDR3 reads CASKLYSGNAKATEAFF. The CDR3 nucleotides read TGTGCCAGCAAATTGTATTCGGGGAACGCGAAGGCCACTGAAGCTTTCTTT.

The rearrangement uses TRBV14 and TRBJ2-5; D ambiguous. Per germline, CDR1 SGHDN and CDR2 FVKESK. Trimming removed 2 bases from V and 1 base from J, with 11 bases in between. The CDR3 is 15 amino acids. CDR3 in amino acids: CASSQLRSRQETQYF. The CDR3 DNA sequence: TGTGCCAGCAGCCAATTGCGCAGCCGCCAAGAGACCCAGTACTTC.

V gene TRBV6-1 combines with J gene TRBJ2-6; D may correspond to TRBD1 or TRBD2 (5 bases each). With 6 bases removed from V and 4 bases from J, the gap between germline ends came to 19 bases. The CDR3 runs 17 residues. Per germline, CDR1 MNHNS and CDR2 SASEGT. CDR3 amino acids: CASSKRAPGTGANVLTF. Written as DNA, the CDR3 is TGTGCCAGCAGCAAACGGGCCCCTGGGACCGGGGCCAACGTCCTGACTTTC.

This clonotype has a count of ten or more. V usage is TRBV20-1 and J usage is TRBJ2-1; D not certain. V dropped 0 bases and J dropped 6 bases, with 6 bases sitting between them. Germline V CDR1 and CDR2: DFQATT, SNEGSKA (reference sequence). The CDR3 runs to 12 residues. Here the CDR3 reads CSAREGTNEQFF. The CDR3 bases are TGCAGTGCTAGAGAGGGCACCAATGAGCAGTTCTTC.